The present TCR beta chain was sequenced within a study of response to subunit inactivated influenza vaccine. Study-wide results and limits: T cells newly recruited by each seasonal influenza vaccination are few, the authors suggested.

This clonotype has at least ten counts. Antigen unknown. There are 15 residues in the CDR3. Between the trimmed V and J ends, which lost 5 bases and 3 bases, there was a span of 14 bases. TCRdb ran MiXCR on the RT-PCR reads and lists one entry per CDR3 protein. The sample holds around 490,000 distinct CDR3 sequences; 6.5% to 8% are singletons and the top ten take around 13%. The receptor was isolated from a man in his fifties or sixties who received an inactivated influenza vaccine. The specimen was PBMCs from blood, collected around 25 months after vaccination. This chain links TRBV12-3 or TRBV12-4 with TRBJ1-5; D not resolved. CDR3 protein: CASSQFQNPNQPQHF. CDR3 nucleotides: TGTGCCAGCAGTCAATTCCAAAATCCCAATCAGCCCCAGCATTTT.